Below are 9 T cell receptor beta chains sequenced from a single sample in a study of T-cell memory formation after mild COVID-19. Using its own MiXCR run on the 5' RACE reads, TCRdb lists one record per CDR3 protein. The profile shows 530,000 or so distinct CDR3 sequences, roughly 17% of them singletons. The specimen was PBMCs or a T cell subset sorted from them (not recorded which). The receptor set was obtained from an adult woman who had mild COVID-19 (a few samples of this study predate the infection). Cell type and time point are not known.

This clonotype was detected only a few times. As DNA, the CDR3 is TGCGCCAGCACCTTTTTGCCCGAAACAATCCTCTATGGCTACACCTTC. Its translation is CASTFLPETILYGYTF. The chain has TRBV5-1 and TRBJ1-2; unclear D gene. The CDR3 totals 16 residues. V lost 6 bases, J lost 4 bases, and 22 bases lay in between. Germline V CDR1 and CDR2: SGHRS, YFSETQ.

The genes are TRBV19 and TRBJ2-1, with TRBD1 matching over 11 bases. Germline V gene lookup returns CDR1 LNHDA and CDR2 SQIVND (reference sequence). V lost 5 bases and J lost 2; bases outside the gene matches: 5. The CDR3 has 16 amino acids. The CDR3 coding sequence is TGTGCCAGTAGTCGACCGGGACAGGGGGCCTACAATGAGCAGTTCTTC. Encoded protein: CASSRPGQGAYNEQFF.

J is TRBJ1-1 and V is TRBV5-1; TRBD1 agrees at 8 bases. There are 16 residues in the CDR3. Germline lookup yields CDR1 SGHRS and CDR2 YFSETQ. The ends lost 2 bases at V and 6 bases at J; junction bases unmatched: 12. CDR3 sequence (DNA): TGCGCCAGCAGCTTATCTTGGACAGGGCGGGATTCTGAAGCTTTCTTT. Amino acid sequence: CASSLSWTGRDSEAFF.

The chain carries TRBV3-1 and TRBJ1-3; no definite D call. The CDR3 is 15 residues long. Germline V gives CDR1 LGHDT, CDR2 YNNKEL (reference sequence). V was trimmed by 0 bases and J by 4 bases, leaving 10 bases between them. CDR3 loop: CASSQDWTHGNTIYF. The CDR3 DNA reads TGTGCCAGCAGCCAAGATTGGACGCACGGAAACACCATATATTTT.

This clonotype was observed at least ten times. The chain recombines TRBV12-3 or TRBV12-4 with TRBJ2-5; the D gene is possibly TRBD2 (5 bases). The CDR3 is 14 amino acids. V dropped 2 bases and J dropped 0 bases, with 7 bases sitting between them. CDR3 nucleotide sequence: TGTGCCAGCAGTTTAACGGGAAACCAAGAGACCCAGTACTTC. Protein: CASSLTGNQETQYF.

V and J are TRBV7-9 and TRBJ2-3; no clear D. Trimming took 1 base from V and 5 from J, leaving 16 bases between them. Germline values: CDR1 SEHNR, CDR2 FQNEAQ (reference sequence). The CDR3 has 16 residues. This CDR3 is CASSLVLERPGDTQYF. CDR3 DNA sequence: TGTGCCAGCAGCTTAGTCCTCGAACGCCCGGGAGATACGCAGTATTTT. The full variable domain, with the rest looked up from reference TRBV7-9 and TRBJ2-3, is DTGVSQNPRHKITKRGQNVTFRCDPISEHNRLYWYRQTLGQGPEFLTYFQNEAQLEKSRLLSDRFSAERPKGSFSTLEIQRTEQGDSAMYLCASSLVLERPGDTQYFGPGTRLTVL.

This clonotype was seen only a few times. The V call is TRBV7-9, the J call TRBJ2-2; D may be TRBD2 (6 bases). This CDR3 comprises 15 residues. In germline, CDR1 is SEHNR, CDR2 FQNEAQ (reference sequence). The ends were cut back, 3 bases at V and 1 base at J, with 9 bases in the middle. Here the CDR3 DNA reads TGTGCCAGCAGCTTTCGGGGGAAGAACACCGGGGAGCTGTTTTTT. It codes for CASSFRGKNTGELFF. The complete variable domain, with remaining parts taken from reference TRBV7-9 and TRBJ2-2, reads DTGVSQNPRHKITKRGQNVTFRCDPISEHNRLYWYRQTLGQGPEFLTYFQNEAQLEKSRLLSDRFSAERPKGSFSTLEIQRTEQGDSAMYLCASSFRGKNTGELFFGEGSRLTVL.

This clonotype has only a few counts. The J gene is TRBJ2-2, the V gene TRBV12-3 or TRBV12-4; 7 bases match TRBD2. This CDR3 contains 14 residues. The V and J ends lost 5 bases and 5 bases, in that order; junction bases with no gene match: 5. The CDR3 reads CASSGLVRTGELFF. CDR3 nucleotides: TGTGCCAGCAGTGGACTAGTTAGGACCGGGGAGCTGTTTTTT.

This clonotype was observed a handful of times. The chain is built from TRBV7-9 and TRBJ2-4; D tentatively reads TRBD1 or TRBD2 (5 bases each). V lost 0 bases to trimming and J lost 6 bases, with 21 bases between them. CDR1 and CDR2 from the germline V gene are SEHNR and FQNEAQ (reference sequence). CDR3 size: 18 residues. As DNA, the CDR3 is TGTGCCAGCAGCTTAGCTTTCGCCGGGACCCCCCTGGGAAACATTCAGTACTTC. This encodes CASSLAFAGTPLGNIQYF.